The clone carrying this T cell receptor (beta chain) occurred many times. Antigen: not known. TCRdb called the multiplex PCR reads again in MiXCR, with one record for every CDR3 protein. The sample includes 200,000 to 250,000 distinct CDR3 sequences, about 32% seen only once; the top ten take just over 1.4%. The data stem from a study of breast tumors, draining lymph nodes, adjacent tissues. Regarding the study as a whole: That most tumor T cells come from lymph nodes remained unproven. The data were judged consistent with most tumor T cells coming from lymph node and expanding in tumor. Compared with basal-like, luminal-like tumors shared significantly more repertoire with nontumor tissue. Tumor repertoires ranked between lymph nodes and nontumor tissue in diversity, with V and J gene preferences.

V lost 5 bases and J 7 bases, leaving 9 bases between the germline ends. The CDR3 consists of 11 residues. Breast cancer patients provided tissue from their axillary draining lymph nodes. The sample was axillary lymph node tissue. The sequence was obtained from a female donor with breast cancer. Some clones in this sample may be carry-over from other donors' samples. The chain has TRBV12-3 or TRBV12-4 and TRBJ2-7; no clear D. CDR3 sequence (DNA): TGTGCCAGCAGTCTGCAGAGGGAGCAGTACTTC. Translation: CASSLQREQYF.